This record concerns one T cell receptor (beta chain) sequence. This sample is part of a study of T-cell reconstitution after alpha-beta-depleted transplantation in children. Unique molecular identifiers were incorporated into the prepared TCRbeta library. TCRdb redid the calling of the PCR reads with MiXCR, one entry per CDR3 protein. The sample holds about 230,000 distinct CDR3 sequences, around 10% seen once. CDR3 size: 15 residues. V shed 5 bases and J 1 base; nucleotides not matched to a gene: 4. Germline CDR1 is MNHEY and CDR2 is SMNVEV (reference sequence). The V and J genes are TRBV27 and TRBJ1-1; 10 bases fit TRBD1. Sequencing was performed on PBMCs from the stem cell graft donor, taken from the stem cell graft. This TCR was recovered from a human donor who donated a stem cell graft to a child with acute lymphoblastic leukemia. CDR3 loop: CASSRRQGANTEAFF. The CDR3 nucleotides read TGTGCCAGCAGTCGCCGACAGGGGGCGAACACTGAAGCTTTCTTT.